These T cell receptor beta chains were read from a single sample in a study of long-term antiretroviral therapy in people with HIV. Repertoires were generated with immunoSEQ multiplex PCR, while TCRdb's copy carries only in-frame clones and drops some. The repertoire holds 23,000 or so clones, approximately 80% seen once, with 5% in the top ten. Material: unsorted PBMCs, obtained 0.3 years after starting antiretroviral therapy. The receptors stem from a man aged 45 to 65 with HIV. CDR3s include the opening cysteine and the closing phenylalanine or tryptophan. A D gene is named only where the DNA matches it firmly. Some rows have no size entry. The others give once, few or many, or a class for an expanded clone.

v_gene	j_gene	d_gene	abundance	CDR3aa	CDR3nt
TRBV27	TRBJ2-1	.	.	CASKTRGTGNEQFF	TGTGCCAGCAAAACCCGGGGGACTGGCAATGAGCAGTTCTTC
TRBV19	TRBJ2-7	TRBD1	.	CASSIGTGQANYEQYF	TGTGCCAGTAGTATAGGTACCGGACAGGCCAACTACGAGCAGTACTTC
TRBV19	TRBJ1-2	.	.	CASSIGQYADYGYTF	TGTGCCAGTAGTATAGGGCAATACGCGGATTATGGCTACACCTTC
TRBV6-1	TRBJ2-3	.	.	CASSEGRAGDTQYF	TGTGCCAGCAGTGAAGGACGAGCGGGTGATACGCAGTATTTT
TRBV10-3	TRBJ2-7	.	once	CAISESEDNSYEQYF	TGTGCCATCAGTGAGTCAGAGGACAACTCCTACGAGCAGTACTTC
TRBV5-1	TRBJ1-2	.	few	CASSLEALPGFTIYGYTF	TGCGCCAGCAGCTTGGAAGCACTCCCGGGCTTTACAATCTATGGCTACACCTTC
TRBV5-5	TRBJ2-7	.	.	CASSLVPWVGEQYF	TGTGCCAGCAGCTTGGTACCCTGGGTAGGGGAGCAGTACTTC
TRBV10-1	TRBJ2-7	TRBD1	.	CASSALGQVSRYEQYF	TGCGCCAGCAGCGCCCTCGGACAGGTCAGTCGCTACGAGCAGTACTTC
TRBV5-8	TRBJ2-7	.	once	CASSPSYEQYF	TGTGCCAGCAGCCCTTCCTACGAGCAGTACTTC
TRBV19	TRBJ1-5	TRBD1	few	CASSETGDSNQPQHF	TGTGCCAGTAGTGAAACAGGGGATAGCAATCAGCCCCAGCATTTT
TRBV25-1	TRBJ2-7	TRBD1	.	CASSLPGTGVYEQYF	TGTGCCAGCAGTCTGCCCGGGACAGGGGTCTACGAGCAGTACTTC
TRBV29-1	TRBJ2-1	TRBD2	.	CSGLLAGTSYNEQFF	TGCAGCGGGTTACTAGCGGGAACTTCCTACAATGAGCAGTTCTTC
TRBV11-2	TRBJ1-4	.	.	CASSLGPRAEKLFF	TGTGCCAGCAGCCTAGGGCCACGGGCTGAAAAACTGTTTTTT
TRBV11-2	TRBJ1-2	.	.	CASSSPQVGYGYTF	TGTGCCAGCAGCTCCCCGCAGGTTGGGTATGGCTACACCTTC
TRBV27	TRBJ2-1	.	.	CASSLGRGDEQFF	TGTGCCAGCAGTTTGGGCAGGGGTGATGAGCAGTTCTTC
TRBV7-9	TRBJ2-2	TRBD2	few	CASSLGLAGAGELFF	TGTGCCAGCAGCTTAGGACTAGCTGGGGCCGGGGAGCTGTTTTTT
TRBV30	TRBJ1-5	.	few	CAWALGGGNQPQHF	TGTGCCTGGGCTCTGGGGGGCGGCAATCAGCCCCAGCATTTT
TRBV29-1	TRBJ2-1	TRBD2	.	CSVEPRGGYNEQFF	TGCAGCGTTGAGCCTCGGGGGGGCTACAATGAGCAGTTCTTC
TRBV7-3	TRBJ2-1	TRBD2	.	CASSPRGGRYNEQFF	TGTGCCAGCAGCCCGCGGGGGGGCCGGTACAATGAGCAGTTCTTC
TRBV27	TRBJ1-1	.	.	CASSLSGDLNTEAFF	TGTGCCAGCAGTTTATCTGGGGACTTGAACACTGAAGCTTTCTTT
TRBV5-1	TRBJ2-3	TRBD2	.	CASSHTSGGADTQYF	TGCGCCAGCAGCCATACTAGCGGGGGAGCGGATACGCAGTATTTT
TRBV7-2	TRBJ1-2	.	.	CASSLVVGDGYTF	TGTGCCAGCAGCTTAGTGGTCGGGGATGGCTACACCTTC
TRBV5-6	TRBJ1-5	.	.	CASSLAGNQPQHF	TGTGCCAGCAGCTTGGCTGGGAATCAGCCCCAGCATTTT
TRBV28	TRBJ2-7	.	few	CASRLQGHEQYF	TGTGCCAGCAGACTACAGGGCCACGAGCAGTACTTC
TRBV27	TRBJ2-7	.	.	CASSVTSSYEQYF	TGTGCCAGCAGCGTTACCAGCTCCTACGAGCAGTACTTC
TRBV11-1	TRBJ2-7	.	few	CASSPLTVPSYEQYF	TGTGCCAGCAGCCCACTGACAGTACCATCCTACGAGCAGTACTTC
TRBV28	TRBJ2-7	.	once	CASSLSLYLEQYF	TGTGCCAGCAGTTTATCCCTCTACTTAGAGCAGTACTTC
TRBV11-3	TRBJ2-1	.	.	CASSLSGLYNEQFF	TGTGCCAGCAGCTTAAGCGGCCTATACAATGAGCAGTTCTTC
TRBV10-3	TRBJ1-2	TRBD1	.	CAISEKTGIYGYTF	TGTGCCATCAGTGAGAAGACAGGGATCTATGGCTACACCTTC
TRBV5-4	TRBJ2-6	.	.	CASSPRGTGLSGANVLTF	TGTGCCAGCAGTCCTCGAGGGACGGGCCTCTCTGGGGCCAACGTCCTGACTTTC
TRBV30	TRBJ2-7	.	.	CAWSGFGSYEQYF	TGTGCCTGGAGTGGCTTTGGTAGCTACGAGCAGTACTTC
TRBV6-1	TRBJ1-2	.	.	CASSEARGYTF	TGTGCCAGCAGTGAAGCAAGGGGCTACACCTTC
TRBV10-3	TRBJ2-7	TRBD2	once	CAISGNLAGPSYEQYF	TGTGCCATCAGTGGTAACCTAGCGGGACCCTCCTACGAGCAGTACTTC
TRBV7-9	TRBJ2-3	TRBD2	.	CASSSGLARDTQYF	TGTGCCAGCAGCTCCGGACTAGCGAGAGATACGCAGTATTTT
TRBV19	TRBJ1-4	.	once	CASSRGSTTNEKLFF	TGTGCCAGTAGTCGCGGATCAACAACTAATGAAAAACTGTTTTTT
TRBV4-1	TRBJ2-5	.	.	CASSQVIHRERSGETQYF	TGCGCCAGCAGCCAAGTTATTCACCGGGAGAGGTCCGGGGAGACCCAGTACTTC
TRBV7-9	TRBJ1-4	.	.	CASSLNGESEKLFF	TGTGCCAGCAGCTTAAACGGGGAGAGTGAAAAACTGTTTTTT
TRBV25-1	TRBJ2-4	.	.	CASSSHGNAKNIQYF	TGTGCCAGCAGTTCGCACGGGAACGCCAAAAACATTCAGTACTTC